Detailed here is one TCR beta chain. This entry belongs to a study of blood T cell repertoires in COVID-19. Looking at the study overall: COVID-19 samples, acute and convalescent, were from the United States, Italy and Spain. The analysed material was cDNA or gDNA that came from T cells, B-cell-depleted T cells, or PBMCs.

Original processing methods: Reference gene primers were amplified, and this amplification served to estimate nucleated cell counts. The repertoire was sequenced with immunoSEQ multiplex PCR; TCRdb's copy has only in-frame clones and lacks some. The V and J calls and clone size are taken from that table; D and trimming were inferred from the DNA. This table has 200,000 to 250,000 clones, 80% to 85% appearing once. The sequence was collected from a woman older than 75 with active or convalescent COVID-19. The sequenced sample consisted of peripheral blood.

The CDR3 sequence is CAIRLAGDSDTQYF. The CDR3, as DNA: TGTGCCATCAGACTAGCGGGGGACTCAGATACGCAGTATTTT. The chain couples TRBV10-3 to TRBJ2-3, with 11 bases matching TRBD2. J gave up 4 bases and V 6 bases, and 3 bases lay outside the gene matches. From germline, CDR1 is ENHRY and CDR2 SYGVKD. CDR3 length: 14 residues.